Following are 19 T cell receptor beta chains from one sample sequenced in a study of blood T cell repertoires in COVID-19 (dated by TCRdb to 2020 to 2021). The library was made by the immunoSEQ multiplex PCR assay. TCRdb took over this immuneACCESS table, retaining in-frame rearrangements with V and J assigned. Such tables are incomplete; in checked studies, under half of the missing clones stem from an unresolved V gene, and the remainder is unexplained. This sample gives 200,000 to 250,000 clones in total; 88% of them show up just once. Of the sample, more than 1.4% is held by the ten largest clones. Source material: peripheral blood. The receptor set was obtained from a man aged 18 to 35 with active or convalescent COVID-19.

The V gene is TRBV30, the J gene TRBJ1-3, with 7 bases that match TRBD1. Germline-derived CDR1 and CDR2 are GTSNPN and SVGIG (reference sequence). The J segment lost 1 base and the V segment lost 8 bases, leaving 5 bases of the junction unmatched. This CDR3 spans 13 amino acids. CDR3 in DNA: TGTGCCGGCTACAGGGGTTCTGGAAACACCATATATTTT. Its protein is CAGYRGSGNTIYF.

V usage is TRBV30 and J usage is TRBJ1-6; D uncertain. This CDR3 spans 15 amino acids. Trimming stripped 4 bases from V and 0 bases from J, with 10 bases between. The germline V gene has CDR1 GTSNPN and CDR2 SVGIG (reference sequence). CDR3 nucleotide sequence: TGTGCCTGGACACTCGAGAGCTCCTATAATTCACCCCTCCACTTT. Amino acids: CAWTLESSYNSPLHF. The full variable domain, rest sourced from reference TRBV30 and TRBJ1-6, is SQTIHQWPATLVQPVGSPLSLECTVEGTSNPNLYWYRQAAGRGLQLLFYSVGIGQISSEVPQNLSASRPQDRQFILSSKKLLLSDSGFYLCAWTLESSYNSPLHFGNGTRLTVT.

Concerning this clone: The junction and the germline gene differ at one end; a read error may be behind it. In DNA, the CDR3 is TGTGCCAGCAGCGCCTCAACAGGGGGCAAACAGCCCCAGCATTTT. This encodes CASSASTGGKQPQHF. The chain links TRBV2 to TRBJ1-5, with TRBD1 matching over 9 bases. This CDR3 spans 15 amino acids. The V gene's germline CDR1 is SNHLY and CDR2 FYNNEI.

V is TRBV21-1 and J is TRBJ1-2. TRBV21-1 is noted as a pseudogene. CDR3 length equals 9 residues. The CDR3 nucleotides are TGTGCCTTCTACTTTAGCTACACCTTC. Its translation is CAFYFSYTF.

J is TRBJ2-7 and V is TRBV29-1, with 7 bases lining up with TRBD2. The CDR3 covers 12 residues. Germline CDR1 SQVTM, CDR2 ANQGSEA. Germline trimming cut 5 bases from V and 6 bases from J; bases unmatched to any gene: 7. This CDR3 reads CSVRPGRSEQYF. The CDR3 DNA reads TGCAGCGTTCGACCCGGGAGGTCCGAGCAGTACTTC.

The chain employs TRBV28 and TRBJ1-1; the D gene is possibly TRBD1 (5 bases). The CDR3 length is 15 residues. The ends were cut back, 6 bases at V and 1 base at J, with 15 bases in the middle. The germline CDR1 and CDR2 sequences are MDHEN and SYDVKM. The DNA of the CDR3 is TGTGCCAGCAGGGGCAGGGCCCGCTCGAACACTGAAGCTTTCTTT. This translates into CASRGRARSNTEAFF.

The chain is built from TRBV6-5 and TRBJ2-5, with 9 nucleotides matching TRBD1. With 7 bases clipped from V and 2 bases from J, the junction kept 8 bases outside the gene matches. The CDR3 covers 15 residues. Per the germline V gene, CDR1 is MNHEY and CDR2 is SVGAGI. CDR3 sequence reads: CASTRQGGGQETQYF. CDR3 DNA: TGTGCCAGCACCCGACAGGGGGGTGGGCAAGAGACCCAGTACTTC.

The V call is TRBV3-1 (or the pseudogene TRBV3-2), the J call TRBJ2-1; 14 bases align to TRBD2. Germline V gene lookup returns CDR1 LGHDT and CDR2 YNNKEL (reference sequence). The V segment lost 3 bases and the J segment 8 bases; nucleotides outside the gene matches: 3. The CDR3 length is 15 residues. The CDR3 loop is CASSHGLAGGYEQFF. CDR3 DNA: TGTGCCAGCAGCCACGGACTAGCGGGAGGCTATGAGCAGTTCTTC.

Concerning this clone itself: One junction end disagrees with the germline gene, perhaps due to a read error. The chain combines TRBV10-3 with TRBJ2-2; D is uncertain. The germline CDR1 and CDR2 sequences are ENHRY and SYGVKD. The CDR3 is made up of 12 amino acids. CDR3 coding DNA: TGTGCCGTCAGCTCGAACACCGGGGAGCTGTTTTTT. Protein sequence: CAVSSNTGELFF.

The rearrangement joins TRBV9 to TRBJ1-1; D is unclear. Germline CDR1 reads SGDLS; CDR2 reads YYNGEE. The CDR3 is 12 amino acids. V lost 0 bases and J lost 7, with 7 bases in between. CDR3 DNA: TGTGCCAGCAGCGTAGATATGAGTGAAGCTTTCTTT. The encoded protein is CASSVDMSEAFF. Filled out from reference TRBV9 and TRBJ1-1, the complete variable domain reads DSGVTQTPKHLITATGQRVTLRCSPRSGDLSVYWYQQSLDQGLQFLIQYYNGEERAKGNILERFSAQQFPDLHSELNLSSLELGDSALYFCASSVDMSEAFFGQGTRLTVV.

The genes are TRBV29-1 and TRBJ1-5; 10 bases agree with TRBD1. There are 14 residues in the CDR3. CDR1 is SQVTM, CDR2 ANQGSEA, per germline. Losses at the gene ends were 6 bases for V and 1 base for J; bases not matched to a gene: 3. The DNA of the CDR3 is TGCAGCGTCGGGACAGGGGTCAGCAATCAGCCCCAGCATTTT. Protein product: CSVGTGVSNQPQHF.

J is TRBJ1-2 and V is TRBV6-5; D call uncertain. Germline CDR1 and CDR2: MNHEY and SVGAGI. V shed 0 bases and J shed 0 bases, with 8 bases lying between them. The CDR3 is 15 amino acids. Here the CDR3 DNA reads TGTGCCAGCAGTTACTCGAGGGAAGCTAACTATGGCTACACCTTC. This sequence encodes CASSYSREANYGYTF.

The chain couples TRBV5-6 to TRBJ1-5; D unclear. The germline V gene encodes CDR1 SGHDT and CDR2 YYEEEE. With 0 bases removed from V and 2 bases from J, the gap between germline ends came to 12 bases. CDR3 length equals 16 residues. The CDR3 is CASSLAGGVGNQPQHF. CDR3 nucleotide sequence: TGTGCCAGCAGCTTGGCAGGCGGGGTAGGCAATCAGCCCCAGCATTTT.

This chain's CDR3 is CSVGTSGNYEQYF. The CDR3 DNA is TGCAGCGTTGGAACTAGCGGGAACTACGAGCAGTACTTC. V is TRBV29-1 and J is TRBJ2-7; TRBD2 agrees at 10 bases. The CDR3 is 13 residues long. From germline, CDR1 is SQVTM and CDR2 ANQGSEA. With V trimmed by 4 bases and J by 3 bases, 3 bases remained unmatched.

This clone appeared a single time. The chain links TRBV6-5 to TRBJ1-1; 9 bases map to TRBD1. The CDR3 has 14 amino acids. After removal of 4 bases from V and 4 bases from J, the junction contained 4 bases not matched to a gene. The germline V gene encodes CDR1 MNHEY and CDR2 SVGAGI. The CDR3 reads CASSLDRGGTEAFF. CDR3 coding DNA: TGTGCCAGCAGTTTGGACAGGGGAGGCACTGAAGCTTTCTTT.

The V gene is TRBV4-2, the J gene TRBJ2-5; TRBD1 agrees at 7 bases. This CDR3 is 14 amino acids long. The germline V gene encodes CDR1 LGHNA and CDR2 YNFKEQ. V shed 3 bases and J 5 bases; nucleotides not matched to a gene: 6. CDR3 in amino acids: CASSHNFRGETQYF. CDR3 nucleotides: TGTGCCAGCAGCCATAATTTCAGGGGGGAGACCCAGTACTTC.

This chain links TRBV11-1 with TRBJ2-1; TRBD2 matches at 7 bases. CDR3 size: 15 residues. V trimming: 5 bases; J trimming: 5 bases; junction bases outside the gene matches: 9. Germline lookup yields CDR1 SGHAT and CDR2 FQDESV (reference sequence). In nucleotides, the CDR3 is TGTGCCAGCAGCCCCGGGAGGATGGGGGACAATGAGCAGTTCTTC. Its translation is CASSPGRMGDNEQFF.

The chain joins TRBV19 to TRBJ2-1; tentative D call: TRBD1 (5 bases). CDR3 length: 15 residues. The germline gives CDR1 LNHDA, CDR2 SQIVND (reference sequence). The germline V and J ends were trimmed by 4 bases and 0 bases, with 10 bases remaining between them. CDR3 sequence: CASSTTGNSYNEQFF. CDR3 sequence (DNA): TGTGCCAGTAGTACAACAGGAAACTCCTACAATGAGCAGTTCTTC.

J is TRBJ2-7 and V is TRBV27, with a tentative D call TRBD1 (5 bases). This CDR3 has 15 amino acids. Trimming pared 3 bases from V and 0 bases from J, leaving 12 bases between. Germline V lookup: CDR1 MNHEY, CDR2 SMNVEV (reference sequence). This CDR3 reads CASSFLGHTSYEQYF. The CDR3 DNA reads TGTGCCAGCAGTTTTCTTGGACATACCTCCTACGAGCAGTACTTC.